The 11 T cell receptor beta chains in this list originate from one sample, sequenced in a study of identical twins. Each CDR3 protein is one row after TCRdb ran MiXCR on the 5' RACE reads. The sample has a few hundred thousand distinct CDR3 sequences, approximately 11% seen once; the top ten hold roughly 4.2%. This sample was shared with a second study, whose subject was yellow fever vaccine responses in identical twins.

Sequenced input: memory (CD45RO+) T cells sorted from blood. These receptors originate from a woman younger than 30 in good health.

V gene TRBV4-1 combines with J gene TRBJ2-7; D remains ambiguous. The CDR3 is 15 amino acids. The ends were cut back, 0 bases at V and 3 bases at J, with 12 bases in the middle. Germline-derived CDR1 and CDR2 are MGHRA and YSYEKL. This CDR3 is CASSQDSGSYYEQYF. The CDR3 DNA is TGCGCCAGCAGCCAAGATTCCGGTTCATACTACGAGCAGTACTTC.

V and J are TRBV7-9 and TRBJ1-1; 9 bases map to TRBD1. There are 14 residues in the CDR3. J lost 1 base, V lost 6 bases, and 3 bases had no gene match. Germline values: CDR1 SEHNR, CDR2 FQNEAQ (reference sequence). The CDR3 DNA reads TGTGCCAGCAGGGGGACAGGGTGGAACACTGAAGCTTTCTTT. This gives the protein CASRGTGWNTEAFF. The full variable domain, rest sourced from reference TRBV7-9 and TRBJ1-1, is DTGVSQNPRHKITKRGQNVTFRCDPISEHNRLYWYRQTLGQGPEFLTYFQNEAQLEKSRLLSDRFSAERPKGSFSTLEIQRTEQGDSAMYLCASRGTGWNTEAFFGQGTRLTVV.

The genes are TRBV30 and TRBJ1-1, with D possibly matching TRBD1 (5 bases). Per the germline V gene, CDR1 is GTSNPN and CDR2 is SVGIG (reference sequence). The CDR3 totals 12 residues. V was clipped by 6 bases and J by 9 bases, with 17 bases between them. This chain's CDR3 is CACPGQLHQAFF. CDR3 nucleotides: TGTGCCTGTCCAGGACAATTACACCAAGCTTTCTTT. Using reference TRBV30 and TRBJ1-1 for the parts outside the CDR3, the full variable domain is SQTIHQWPATLVQPVGSPLSLECTVEGTSNPNLYWYRQAAGRGLQLLFYSVGIGQISSEVPQNLSASRPQDRQFILSSKKLLLSDSGFYLCACPGQLHQAFFGQGTRLTVV.

The sample holds a few counts of this clonotype. The rearrangement joins TRBV9 to TRBJ2-7, with TRBD1 identical over 9 bases. J gave up 2 bases and V 0 bases, and 12 bases lay outside the gene matches. Germline CDR1 reads SGDLS; CDR2 reads YYNGEE. This CDR3 is 18 amino acids long. CDR3 sequence reads: CASSVAPGGRDRAYEQYF. The CDR3 DNA sequence: TGTGCCAGCAGCGTAGCTCCAGGGGGTCGGGACAGGGCCTACGAGCAGTACTTC.

There are many counts of this clonotype. This chain joins TRBV29-1 and TRBJ2-1; possible D gene TRBD1, 6 bases. CDR3 length: 12 amino acids. Looked up from germline, CDR1 is SQVTM and CDR2 is ANQGSEA. The V and J ends lost 2 bases and 6 bases respectively, with 8 bases between them. The CDR3 protein is CSVEYRVNEQFF. The CDR3 DNA sequence: TGCAGCGTTGAATACAGGGTCAATGAGCAGTTCTTC.

This rearrangement joins TRBV6-1 to TRBJ1-6; TRBD1 aligns across 8 bases. In germline, CDR1 is MNHNS, CDR2 SASEGT. With V trimmed by 6 bases and J by 9 bases, 7 bases remained unmatched. This CDR3 has 14 amino acids. CDR3 region: CASSSGTGSSPLHF. The CDR3 bases are TGTGCCAGCAGCTCCGGGACAGGTTCTTCACCCCTCCACTTT.

This clonotype was observed a handful of times. V and J are TRBV19 and TRBJ1-4; D ambiguous. Between the trimmed V and J ends, which lost 5 bases and 10 bases, there was a span of 14 bases. This CDR3 has 13 residues. Germline V gene lookup returns CDR1 LNHDA and CDR2 SQIVND (reference sequence). The DNA of the CDR3 is TGTGCCAGTAGTGAGAGAGCGATTGGAAAACTGTTTTTT. Translating gives CASSERAIGKLFF.

This clonotype appeared a few times. CDR3 region: CSAGEIAKNIQYF. In nucleotides, the CDR3 is TGCAGTGCGGGGGAGATAGCCAAAAACATTCAGTACTTC. The rearrangement uses TRBV20-1 and TRBJ2-4; D could derive from TRBD1 or TRBD2 (5 bases each). V was shortened by 6 bases and J by 0 bases, with 9 bases between the two germline ends. From germline, CDR1 is DFQATT and CDR2 SNEGSKA (reference sequence). The length of the CDR3 is 13 residues.

This rearrangement joins TRBV5-1 to TRBJ2-7, with 7 bases identical to TRBD1. Trimming took 0 bases from V and 3 from J; bases not matched to a gene: 6. Per the germline V gene, CDR1 is SGHRS and CDR2 is YFSETQ. The CDR3 has 15 residues. The CDR3 protein is CASSLEVTGNYEQYF. DNA of the CDR3: TGCGCCAGCAGCTTGGAAGTGACAGGGAACTACGAGCAGTACTTC.

This clonotype was found a few times. The V call is TRBV7-2, the J call TRBJ2-5, with 10 bases lining up with TRBD2. The CDR3 extends over 15 amino acids. Per germline, CDR1 SGHTA and CDR2 FQGNSA. J was trimmed by 5 bases and V by 5 bases; bases with no gene match: 8. The DNA for the CDR3 is TGTGCCAGCAGCCCTAGCGGGAGTTTTCGGGAGACCCAGTACTTC. As protein: CASSPSGSFRETQYF.

This clonotype came up a few times. The chain links TRBV5-6 to TRBJ1-2; unclear D gene. Trimming took 2 bases from V and 1 from J, leaving 15 bases between them. The CDR3 runs to 16 residues. Germline V gene data show CDR1 as SGHDT and CDR2 as YYEEEE. The CDR3 coding sequence is TGTGCCAGCAGCTTAAATCTTCTGGGCAGTAACTATGGCTACACCTTC. It is translated as CASSLNLLGSNYGYTF.